This T cell receptor (beta chain) was sequenced during a study of cytomegalovirus exposure and HLA in healthy donors. Looked up from germline, CDR1 is ENHRY and CDR2 is SYGVKD. The CDR3 is 14 residues long. With 3 bases removed from V and 8 bases from J, the gap between germline ends came to 16 bases. PCR involved 60 Vbeta and 13 Jbeta primers. Sequenced by immunoSEQ multiplex PCR; TCRdb stores in-frame clones only, minus some. There are about 200,000 clones in the sample, with 1.1% held by the top ten. Material for sequencing was PBMCs. This TCR came from a girl aged 2 to 9 in good health and CMV-seropositive. The chain joins TRBV10-3 to TRBJ1-2; D is possibly TRBD1 (6 bases). In nucleotides, the CDR3 is TGTGCCATCAGTGAACCCGGACAGCCGTGGGGCTACACCTTC. Translation: CAISEPGQPWGYTF.